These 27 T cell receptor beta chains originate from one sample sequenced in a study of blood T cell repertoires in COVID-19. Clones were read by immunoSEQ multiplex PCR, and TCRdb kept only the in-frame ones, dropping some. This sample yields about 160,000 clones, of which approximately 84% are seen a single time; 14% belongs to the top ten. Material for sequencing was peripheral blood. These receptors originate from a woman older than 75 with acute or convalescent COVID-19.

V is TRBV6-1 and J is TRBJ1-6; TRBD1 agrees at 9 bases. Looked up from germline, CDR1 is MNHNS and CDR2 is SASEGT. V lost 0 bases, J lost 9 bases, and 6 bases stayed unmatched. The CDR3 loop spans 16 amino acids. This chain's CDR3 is CASSEAHTGGGSPLHF. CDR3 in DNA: TGTGCCAGCAGTGAAGCTCACACAGGGGGCGGTTCACCCCTCCACTTT.

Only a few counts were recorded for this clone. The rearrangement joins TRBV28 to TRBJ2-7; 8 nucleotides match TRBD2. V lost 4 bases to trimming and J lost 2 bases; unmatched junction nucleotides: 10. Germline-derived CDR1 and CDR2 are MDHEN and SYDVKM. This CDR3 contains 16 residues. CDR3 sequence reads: CASSSSGSGGTYEQYF. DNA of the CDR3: TGTGCCAGCAGTTCCTCGGGGAGCGGGGGCACCTACGAGCAGTACTTC.

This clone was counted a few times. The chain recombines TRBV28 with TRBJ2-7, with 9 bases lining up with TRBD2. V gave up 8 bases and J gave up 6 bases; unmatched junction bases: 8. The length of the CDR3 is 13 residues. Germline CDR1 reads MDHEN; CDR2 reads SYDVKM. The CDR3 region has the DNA TGTGCCAGCGAGCCGGGACTAGCTTCCGAGCAGTACTTC. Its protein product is CASEPGLASEQYF.

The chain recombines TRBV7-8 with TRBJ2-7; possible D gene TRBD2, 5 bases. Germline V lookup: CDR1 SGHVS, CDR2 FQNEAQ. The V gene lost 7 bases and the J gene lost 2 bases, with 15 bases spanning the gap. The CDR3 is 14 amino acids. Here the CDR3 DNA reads TGTGCCAGCAAACAGAGGGCAGGTACCTACGAGCAGTACTTC. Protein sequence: CASKQRAGTYEQYF.

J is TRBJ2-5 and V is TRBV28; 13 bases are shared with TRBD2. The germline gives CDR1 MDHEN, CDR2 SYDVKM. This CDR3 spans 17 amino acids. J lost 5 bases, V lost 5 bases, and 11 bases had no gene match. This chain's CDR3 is CASSPGLAGVMTETQYF. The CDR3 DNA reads TGTGCCAGCAGTCCCGGACTAGCGGGAGTTATGACGGAGACCCAGTACTTC.

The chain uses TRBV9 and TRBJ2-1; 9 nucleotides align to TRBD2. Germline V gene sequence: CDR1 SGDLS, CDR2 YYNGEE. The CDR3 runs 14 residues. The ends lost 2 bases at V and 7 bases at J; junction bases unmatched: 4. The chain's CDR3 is CASSVAGGGNEQFF. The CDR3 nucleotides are TGTGCCAGCAGCGTTGCGGGAGGGGGGAATGAGCAGTTCTTC.

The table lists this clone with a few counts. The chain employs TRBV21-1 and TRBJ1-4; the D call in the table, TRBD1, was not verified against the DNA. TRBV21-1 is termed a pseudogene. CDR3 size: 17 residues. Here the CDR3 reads CASPDRGLTTTNEKLFF. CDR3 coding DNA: TGTGCCAGCCCGGACAGGGGACTTACAACAACTAATGAAAAACTGTTTTTT.

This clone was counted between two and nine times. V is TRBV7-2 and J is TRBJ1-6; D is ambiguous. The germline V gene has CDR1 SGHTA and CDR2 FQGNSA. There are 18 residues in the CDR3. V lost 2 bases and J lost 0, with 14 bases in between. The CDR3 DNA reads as TGTGCCAGCAGCTTAACTATAGCCTTGAGCTCCTATAATTCACCCCTCCACTTT. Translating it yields CASSLTIALSSYNSPLHF.

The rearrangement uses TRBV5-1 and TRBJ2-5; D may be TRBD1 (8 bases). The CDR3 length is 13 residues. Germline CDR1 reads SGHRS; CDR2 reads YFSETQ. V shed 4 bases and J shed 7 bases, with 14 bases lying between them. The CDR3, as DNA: TGCGCCAGCAGCGTGGACAGGGAGGGGACCCAGTACTTC. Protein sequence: CASSVDREGTQYF.

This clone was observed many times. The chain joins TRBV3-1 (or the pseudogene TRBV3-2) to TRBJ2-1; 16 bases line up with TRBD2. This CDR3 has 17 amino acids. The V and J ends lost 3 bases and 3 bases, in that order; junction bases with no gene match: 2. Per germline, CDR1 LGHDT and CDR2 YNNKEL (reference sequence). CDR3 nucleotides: TGTGCCAGCAGCCAGGGACTAGCGGGGGGGTTCTACAATGAGCAGTTCTTC. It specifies CASSQGLAGGFYNEQFF.

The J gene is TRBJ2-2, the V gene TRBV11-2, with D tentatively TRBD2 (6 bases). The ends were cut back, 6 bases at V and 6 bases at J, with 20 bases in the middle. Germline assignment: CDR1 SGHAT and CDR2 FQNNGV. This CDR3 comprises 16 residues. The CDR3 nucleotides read TGTGCCAGCAGTATAACCGGGACTCTTGTCCCCGGGGAGCTGTTTTTT. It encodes CASSITGTLVPGELFF.

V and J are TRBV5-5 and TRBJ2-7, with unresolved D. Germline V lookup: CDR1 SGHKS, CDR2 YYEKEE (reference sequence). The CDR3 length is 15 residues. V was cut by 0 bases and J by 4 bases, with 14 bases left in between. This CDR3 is CASSLGGQILYEQYF. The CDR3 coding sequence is TGTGCCAGCAGCTTGGGTGGCCAAATTTTGTACGAGCAGTACTTC.

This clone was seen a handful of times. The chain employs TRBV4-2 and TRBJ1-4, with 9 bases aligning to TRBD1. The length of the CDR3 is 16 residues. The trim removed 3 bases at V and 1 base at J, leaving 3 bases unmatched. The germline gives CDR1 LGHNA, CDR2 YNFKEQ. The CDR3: CASSHLDRGTNEKLFF. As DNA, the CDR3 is TGTGCCAGCAGCCATTTGGACAGGGGAACTAATGAAAAACTGTTTTTT.

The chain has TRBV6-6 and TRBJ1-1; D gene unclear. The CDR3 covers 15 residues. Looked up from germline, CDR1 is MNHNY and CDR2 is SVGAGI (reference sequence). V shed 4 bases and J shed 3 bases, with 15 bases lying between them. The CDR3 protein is CASSSLSGSYTEAFF. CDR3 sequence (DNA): TGTGCCAGCAGTTCCCTCTCCGGGAGCTACACTGAAGCTTTCTTT.

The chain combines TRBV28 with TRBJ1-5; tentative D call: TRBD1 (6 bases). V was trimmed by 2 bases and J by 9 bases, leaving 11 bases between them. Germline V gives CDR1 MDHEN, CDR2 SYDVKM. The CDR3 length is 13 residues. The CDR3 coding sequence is TGTGCCAGCAGTTTACCCCAGGGGTTGCCCCAGCATTTT. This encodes CASSLPQGLPQHF.

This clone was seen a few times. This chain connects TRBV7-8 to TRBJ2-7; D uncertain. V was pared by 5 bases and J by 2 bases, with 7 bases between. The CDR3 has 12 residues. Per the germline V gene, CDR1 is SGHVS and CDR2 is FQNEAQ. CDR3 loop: CASSRGPYEQYF. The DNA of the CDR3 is TGTGCCAGCAGCCGCGGTCCCTACGAGCAGTACTTC.

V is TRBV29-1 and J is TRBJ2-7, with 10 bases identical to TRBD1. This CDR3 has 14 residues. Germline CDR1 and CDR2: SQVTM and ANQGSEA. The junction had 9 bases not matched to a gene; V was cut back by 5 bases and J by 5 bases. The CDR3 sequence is CSVLFRDRGDEQYF. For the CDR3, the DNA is TGCAGCGTTTTATTCCGGGACAGGGGCGACGAGCAGTACTTC.

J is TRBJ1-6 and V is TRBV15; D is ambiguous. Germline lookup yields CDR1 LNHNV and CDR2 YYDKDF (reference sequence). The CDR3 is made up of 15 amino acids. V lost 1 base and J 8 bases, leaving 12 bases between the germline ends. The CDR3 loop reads CATSRVWASDSPLHF. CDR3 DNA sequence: TGTGCCACCAGCAGAGTCTGGGCATCGGATTCACCCCTCCACTTT.

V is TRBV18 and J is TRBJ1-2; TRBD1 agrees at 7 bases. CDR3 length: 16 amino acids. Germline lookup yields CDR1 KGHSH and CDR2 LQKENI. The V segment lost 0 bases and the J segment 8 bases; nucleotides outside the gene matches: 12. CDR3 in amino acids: CASSPPQTGKGYGYTF. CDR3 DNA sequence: TGTGCCAGCTCACCACCGCAGACAGGGAAGGGATACGGCTACACCTTC.

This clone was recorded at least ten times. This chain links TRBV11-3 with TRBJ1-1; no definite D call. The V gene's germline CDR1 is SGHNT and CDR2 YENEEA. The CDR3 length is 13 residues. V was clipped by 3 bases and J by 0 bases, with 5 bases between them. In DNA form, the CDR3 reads TGTGCCAGCAGCTTGGGCCTGAACACTGAAGCTTTCTTT. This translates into CASSLGLNTEAFF.

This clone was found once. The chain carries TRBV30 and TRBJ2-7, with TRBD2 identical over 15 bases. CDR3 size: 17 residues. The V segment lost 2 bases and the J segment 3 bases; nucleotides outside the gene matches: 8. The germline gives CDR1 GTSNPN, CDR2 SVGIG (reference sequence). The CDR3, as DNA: TGTGCCTGGAGTCCCGGGACTAGCGGGAGGACGAACTACGAGCAGTACTTC. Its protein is CAWSPGTSGRTNYEQYF.

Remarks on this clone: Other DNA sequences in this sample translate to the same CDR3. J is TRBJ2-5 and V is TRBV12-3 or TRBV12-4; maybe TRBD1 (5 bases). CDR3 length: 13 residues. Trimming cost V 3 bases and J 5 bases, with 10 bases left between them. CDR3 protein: CASSFGQGETQYF. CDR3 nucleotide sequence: TGTGCCAGCAGTTTTGGCCAGGGTGAGACCCAGTACTTC.

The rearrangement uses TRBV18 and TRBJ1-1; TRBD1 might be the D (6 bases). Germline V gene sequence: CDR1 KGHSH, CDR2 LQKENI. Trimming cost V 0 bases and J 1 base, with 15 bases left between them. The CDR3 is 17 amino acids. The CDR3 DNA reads TGTGCCAGCTCACCACCGAATAAGGGGGGGTCGAACACTGAAGCTTTCTTT. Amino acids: CASSPPNKGGSNTEAFF.

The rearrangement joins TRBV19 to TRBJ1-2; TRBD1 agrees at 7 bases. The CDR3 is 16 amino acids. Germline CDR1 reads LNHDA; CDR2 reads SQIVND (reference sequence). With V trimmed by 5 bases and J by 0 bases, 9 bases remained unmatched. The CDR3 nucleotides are TGTGCCAGTAGTTTGACAGGGTTCGAAGCTAACTATGGCTACACCTTC. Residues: CASSLTGFEANYGYTF.

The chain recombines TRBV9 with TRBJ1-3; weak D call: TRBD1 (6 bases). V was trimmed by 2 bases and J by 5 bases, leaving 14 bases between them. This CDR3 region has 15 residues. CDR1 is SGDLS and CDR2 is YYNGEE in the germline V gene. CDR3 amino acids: CASSVGTQGRNTIYF. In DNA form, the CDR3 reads TGTGCCAGCAGCGTCGGGACCCAGGGGAGAAACACCATATATTTT.

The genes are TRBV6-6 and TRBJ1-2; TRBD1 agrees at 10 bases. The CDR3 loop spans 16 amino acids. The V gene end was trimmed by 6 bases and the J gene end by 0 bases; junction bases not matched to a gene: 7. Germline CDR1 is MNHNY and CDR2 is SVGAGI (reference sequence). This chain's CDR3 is CASSRQGALSNYGYTF. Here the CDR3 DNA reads TGTGCCAGCAGCCGACAGGGGGCCCTCTCTAACTATGGCTACACCTTC.

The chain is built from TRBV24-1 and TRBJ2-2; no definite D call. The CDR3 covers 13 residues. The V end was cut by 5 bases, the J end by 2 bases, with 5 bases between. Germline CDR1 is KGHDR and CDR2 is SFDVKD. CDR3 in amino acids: CATSASNTGELFF. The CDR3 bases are TGTGCCACCAGTGCTAGTAACACCGGGGAGCTGTTTTTT.